The clone carrying this T cell receptor beta chain was seen more than once but under ten times. Antigen specificity is unknown. In each sample, at least 7 million PBMCs were isolated. The data were taken from a study of blood T cells in healthy people across ages. Background on the study: In model experiments, template switching was able to capture about one barcoded beta molecule for every two T cells that were present. Whole-study findings and limits: Aged donors had fewer naive CD4+ cells and lower diversity than long-lived donors.

For the second PCR, which ran for roughly 7 to 11 cycles, a sample-barcoded 5' primer and a J-beta primer mix were used. TCRdb processed the 5' RACE reads anew with MiXCR; each CDR3 protein has one entry. Among some 1.4 million distinct CDR3 sequences, 42% were seen once, and the ten largest hold approximately 7.9%. Sequencing used blood. The clonotype originates from a woman under 30 in good health.

CDR3 sequence reads: CASSTSAGPNEQFF. As DNA, the CDR3 is TGTGCCAGCAGCACAAGCGCTGGCCCAAATGAGCAGTTCTTC. The chain links TRBV7-2 to TRBJ2-1; the D is unclear. The CDR3 sequence is 14 residues long. Germline V CDR1 and CDR2: SGHTA, FQGNSA. Trimming took 5 bases from V and 7 from J, leaving 15 bases between them.